A single sample is the source of the 11 T cell receptor beta chains below, sequenced in a study of blood T cell repertoires in COVID-19. Assay used: immunoSEQ multiplex PCR; TCRdb lists only in-frame clones, some missing. The sample shows over 250,000 clones, just under 90% of them seen only once. What was sequenced was PBMCs or T cells enriched from blood (not recorded which). All receptors derive from an older woman who had recovered from COVID-19.

A single count supports this clone. The rearrangement links TRBV4-1 to TRBJ2-5, with D perhaps matching TRBD2 (7 bases). The germline gives CDR1 MGHRA, CDR2 YSYEKL. This CDR3 is 18 amino acids long. Trimming removed 4 bases from V and 2 bases from J, with 23 bases in between. CDR3 in DNA: TGCGCCAGCAGCCGAGGGGACTTGGCGGGGGCTGCGCAAGAGACCCAGTACTTC. It specifies CASSRGDLAGAAQETQYF.

This chain links TRBV12-3 or TRBV12-4 with TRBJ2-1; 8 bases align to TRBD2. The CDR3 extends over 12 amino acids. With V trimmed by 4 bases and J by 12 bases, 5 bases remained unmatched. CDR3 DNA sequence: TGTGCCAGCAGTTCGGGACTAGTCTGGCAGTTCTTC. Translation: CASSSGLVWQFF.

The CDR3 bases are TGCGCCAGCAGTGAGTTCACTAGCGGTCTCCAAGACAATGAGCAGTTCTTC. Protein product: CASSEFTSGLQDNEQFF. The chain carries TRBV10-1 and TRBJ2-1, with 8 bases matching TRBD2. The germline V gene encodes CDR1 WNHNN and CDR2 SYGVQD (reference sequence). The CDR3 loop spans 17 amino acids. V dropped 1 base and J dropped 5; count of bases not matched to a gene: 10.

This chain connects TRBV24-1 to TRBJ2-3; 7 bases are a match to TRBD1. CDR3 length equals 16 residues. With V trimmed by 5 bases and J by 1 base, 8 bases remained unmatched. Germline lookup yields CDR1 KGHDR and CDR2 SFDVKD. In DNA form, the CDR3 reads TGTGCCACCAGTGGTTCAGGGGGTCGAGGCACAGATACGCAGTATTTT. Translated, it gives CATSGSGGRGTDTQYF.

This chain joins TRBV28 and TRBJ2-5; possible D gene TRBD2, 6 bases. The CDR3 covers 16 residues. Germline CDR1 is MDHEN and CDR2 is SYDVKM. The V end lost 3 bases, the J end lost 4 bases, and 18 bases lay between the germline ends. The CDR3 loop reads CASSFVGGPAGETQYF. In DNA, the CDR3 is TGTGCCAGCAGTTTTGTTGGCGGCCCAGCGGGAGAGACCCAGTACTTC.

The CDR3 region is CASSEGQPNTGELFF. DNA for the CDR3: TGCGCCAGCAGCGAGGGACAGCCGAACACCGGGGAGCTGTTTTTT. The chain links TRBV5-1 to TRBJ2-2, with 7 bases that match TRBD1. Germline lookup yields CDR1 SGHRS and CDR2 YFSETQ. V lost 4 bases to trimming and J lost 0 bases; unmatched junction nucleotides: 3. The CDR3 extends over 15 amino acids. The full variable domain, its missing parts supplied by reference TRBV5-1 and TRBJ2-2, is KAGVTQTPRYLIKTRGQQVTLSCSPISGHRSVSWYQQTPGQGLQFLFEYFSETQRNKGNFPGRFSGRQFSNSRSEMNVSTLELGDSALYLCASSEGQPNTGELFFGEGSRLTVL.

This clone was seen more than once but under ten times. The chain has TRBV28 and TRBJ2-3; 11 bases map to TRBD2. The length of the CDR3 is 16 residues. Trimming took 6 bases from V and 0 from J; bases not matched to a gene: 5. Germline loops: CDR1 MDHEN, CDR2 SYDVKM. The CDR3 DNA follows: TGTGCCAGCAGCCCGGGACTAGCGGCCAGCACAGATACGCAGTATTTT. Amino acids: CASSPGLAASTDTQYF.

This clone occurred once. This chain uses TRBV9 with TRBJ2-1; 11 bases fit TRBD1. There are 16 residues in the CDR3. The trim removed 0 bases at V and 5 bases at J, leaving 4 bases unmatched. Germline V CDR1 and CDR2: SGDLS, YYNGEE. CDR3 in amino acids: CASSVGGQGANNEQFF. CDR3 DNA sequence: TGTGCCAGCAGCGTAGGAGGACAGGGGGCCAACAATGAGCAGTTCTTC.

The chain is built from TRBV20-1 and TRBJ1-5; D remains ambiguous. Germline CDR1 reads DFQATT; CDR2 reads SNEGSKA (reference sequence). The CDR3 is made up of 11 amino acids. Between the trimmed V and J ends, which lost 5 bases and 11 bases, there was a span of 13 bases. The CDR3 bases are TGCAGTGCTGGCCGGGAGCAGTCCCAGCATTTT. Translated: CSAGREQSQHF.

V is TRBV3-1 (or the pseudogene TRBV3-2) and J is TRBJ2-7; 9 bases agree with TRBD2. Germline assignment: CDR1 LGHDT and CDR2 YNNKEL (reference sequence). The CDR3 totals 17 residues. V lost 3 bases and J lost 2; bases outside the gene matches: 11. DNA of the CDR3: TGTGCCAGCAGCCATCCCCCGGGTGGCGGGAGGGCCTACGAGCAGTACTTC. This gives the protein CASSHPPGGGRAYEQYF.

This clone was observed once. The genes are TRBV11-2 and TRBJ2-3; unclear D gene. The CDR3 spans 17 residues. V was clipped by 1 base and J by 2 bases, with 16 bases between them. The germline V gene encodes CDR1 SGHAT and CDR2 FQNNGV. CDR3: CASSLGGRVPPTDTQYF. CDR3 in DNA: TGTGCCAGCAGCTTAGGTGGCCGGGTACCCCCCACAGATACGCAGTATTTT.